The 19 T cell receptor beta chains below were found in one sample sequenced in a study of T cell changes during pregnancy in multiple sclerosis. The data were produced by immunoSEQ multiplex PCR, yet TCRdb's version contains in-frame clones alone and is incomplete. Among about 100,000 clones listed, around 92% were seen once. The input for sequencing was peripheral blood, taken before pregnancy. These TCRs come from a female donor with multiple sclerosis, enrolled in a pregnancy study.

The V gene is TRBV27, the J gene TRBJ2-1; 9 nucleotides agree with TRBD2. From germline, CDR1 is MNHEY and CDR2 SMNVEV (reference sequence). V lost 4 bases, J lost 0 bases, and 1 base stayed unmatched. The CDR3 sequence is 15 residues long. This CDR3 is CASSYSGSSYNEQFF. The DNA of the CDR3 is TGTGCCAGCAGTTATAGCGGGAGCTCCTACAATGAGCAGTTCTTC.

This clone was observed once. V is TRBV7-9 and J is TRBJ1-1; D call uncertain. Germline CDR1 and CDR2: SEHNR and FQNEAQ (reference sequence). Trimming left V 3 bases short and J 1 base short, with 12 bases between. The CDR3 is 15 residues long. This CDR3 is CASSFSKSWNTEAFF. The CDR3 bases are TGTGCCAGCAGCTTTAGTAAAAGCTGGAACACTGAAGCTTTCTTT.

The chain has TRBV7-9 and TRBJ2-7; no clear D gene. The germline V gene encodes CDR1 SEHNR and CDR2 FQNEAQ (reference sequence). Trimming removed 6 bases at V and 0 bases at J, with 18 bases between. The CDR3 is 16 amino acids. The CDR3 DNA follows: TGTGCCAGCAGTTCGGTTGTCGGGTTGAACTCCTACGAGCAGTACTTC. Translation: CASSSVVGLNSYEQYF.

The chain employs TRBV19 and TRBJ1-5; weak D call: TRBD1 (5 bases). The ends were cut back, 1 base at V and 4 bases at J, with 11 bases in the middle. Germline V gene lookup returns CDR1 LNHDA and CDR2 SQIVND (reference sequence). CDR3 length: 15 residues. For the CDR3, the DNA is TGTGCCAGTAGTATAGGAGGAGGGGATAATCAGCCCCAGCATTTT. Translating gives CASSIGGGDNQPQHF.

This clone has a single count. This chain uses TRBV29-1 with TRBJ2-7; D remains ambiguous. Trimming removed 6 bases from V and 2 bases from J, with 14 bases in between. The CDR3 extends over 13 amino acids. CDR1 and CDR2 (germline): SQVTM, ANQGSEA. The chain's CDR3 is CSVQPGGAYEQYF. Written as DNA, the CDR3 is TGCAGCGTCCAACCTGGCGGAGCCTACGAGCAGTACTTC.

The chain couples TRBV19 to TRBJ2-2, with D perhaps TRBD1 (5 bases). Germline assignment: CDR1 LNHDA and CDR2 SQIVND (reference sequence). The CDR3 extends over 14 amino acids. The V gene lost 5 bases and the J gene lost 3 bases, with 10 bases spanning the gap. CDR3 residues: CASSVPGHTGELFF. DNA of the CDR3: TGTGCCAGTAGTGTTCCAGGGCACACCGGGGAGCTGTTTTTT.

This chain links TRBV7-8 with TRBJ1-2; the D gene is possibly TRBD1 (6 bases). Per the germline V gene, CDR1 is SGHVS and CDR2 is FQNEAQ. V lost 3 bases and J 4 bases, leaving 15 bases between the germline ends. This CDR3 comprises 15 residues. The CDR3 nucleotides read TGTGCCAGCAGCTTCACGACAGGACTTGGCTATGGCTACACCTTC. It specifies CASSFTTGLGYGYTF.

The chain carries TRBV27 and TRBJ2-5; 7 nucleotides line up with TRBD1. The CDR3 loop spans 13 amino acids. Trimming cost V 10 bases and J 6 bases; bases outside gene matches: 11. CDR1 is MNHEY and CDR2 is SMNVEV in the germline V gene (reference sequence). Here the CDR3 reads CAIGDSSQKTQYF. The CDR3 coding sequence is TGTGCCATCGGGGACAGCTCTCAAAAGACCCAGTACTTC.

The chain combines TRBV19 with TRBJ2-7, with TRBD1 matching over 7 bases. Germline V gene lookup returns CDR1 LNHDA and CDR2 SQIVND (reference sequence). The CDR3 contains 14 residues. The junction had 3 bases not matched to a gene; V was cut back by 1 base and J by 3 bases. CDR3 sequence (DNA): TGTGCCAGTAGTATAGGACAGGGTGTCTACGAGCAGTACTTC. As protein: CASSIGQGVYEQYF.

This rearrangement joins TRBV6-4 to TRBJ2-3; 8 nucleotides line up with TRBD2. The germline V gene has CDR1 MRHNA and CDR2 SNTAGT. J lost 2 bases, V lost 6 bases, and 7 bases had no gene match. CDR3 length: 15 amino acids. The CDR3 region has the DNA TGTGCCAGCAGCTTAAGCGGGAGCCACACAGATACGCAGTATTTT. Its translation: CASSLSGSHTDTQYF.

The chain combines TRBV6-1 with TRBJ1-4; possible D gene TRBD1, 5 bases. V was pared by 7 bases and J by 0 bases, with 12 bases between. The germline V gene encodes CDR1 MNHNS and CDR2 SASEGT. This CDR3 is 15 amino acids long. This CDR3 is CASKRRGPTNEKLFF. The CDR3, as DNA: TGTGCCAGCAAGAGGAGGGGCCCAACTAATGAAAAACTGTTTTTT.

J is TRBJ1-3 and V is TRBV9; 12 bases are shared with TRBD1. The CDR3 is 16 residues long. Looked up from germline, CDR1 is SGDLS and CDR2 is YYNGEE. V shed 0 bases, J shed 5 bases, and the junction held 3 bases outside the gene matches. CDR3 loop: CASSVGDRGPRNTIYF. Written as DNA, the CDR3 is TGTGCCAGCAGCGTAGGGGACAGGGGGCCTCGAAACACCATATATTTT.

V is TRBV7-9 and J is TRBJ2-2, with D tentatively TRBD1 (6 bases). The V gene lost 1 base and the J gene lost 10 bases, with 16 bases spanning the gap. This CDR3 is built from 15 residues. Germline CDR1 and CDR2: SEHNR and FQNEAQ (reference sequence). DNA of the CDR3: TGTGCCAGCAGCTTAGTCTTAGGACAGCCCGAGGAGCTGTTTTTT. Protein sequence: CASSLVLGQPEELFF.

This CDR3 reads CASSVGTGTDTQYF. The CDR3 DNA reads as TGTGCCAGCAGCGTGGGAACAGGGACAGATACGCAGTATTTT. The rearrangement links TRBV9 to TRBJ2-3; D possibly corresponds to TRBD1 (6 bases). Trimming cost V 2 bases and J 3 bases, with 10 bases left between them. CDR1 and CDR2 from the germline V gene are SGDLS and YYNGEE. The CDR3 consists of 14 residues.

The chain carries TRBV28 and TRBJ1-3; perhaps TRBD1 as D (6 bases). Trimming shortened V by 2 bases and J by 2 bases, and 13 bases separated the two germline ends. CDR3 length: 16 amino acids. Germline CDR1 MDHEN, CDR2 SYDVKM. The CDR3 loop is CASSLPEGDTGNTIYF. Written as DNA, the CDR3 is TGTGCCAGCAGTTTACCGGAAGGGGACACTGGAAACACCATATATTTT.

The rearrangement links TRBV5-4 to TRBJ1-1; D remains ambiguous. The CDR3 covers 13 residues. Trimming cost V 4 bases and J 0 bases, with 7 bases left between them. Germline V gene data show CDR1 as SGHNT and CDR2 as YYREEE (reference sequence). The CDR3 reads CASSLRVNTEAFF. The CDR3 DNA reads TGTGCCAGCAGCCTGAGGGTGAACACTGAAGCTTTCTTT.

V and J are TRBV19 and TRBJ2-1, with 12 bases matching TRBD2. V lost 7 bases and J lost 11; bases outside the gene matches: 3. There are 12 residues in the CDR3. Germline V CDR1 and CDR2: LNHDA, SQIVND (reference sequence). The CDR3 spells CASTSGRGKQFF. The DNA for the CDR3 is TGTGCCAGTACTAGCGGGAGGGGGAAGCAGTTCTTC.

The rearrangement links TRBV5-1 to TRBJ1-2; D is ambiguous. Deletions cut 2 bases from V and 6 bases from J, with 11 bases between. CDR1 is SGHRS and CDR2 is YFSETQ in the germline V gene. The CDR3 covers 13 residues. Here the CDR3 DNA reads TGCGCCAGCAGCTTCGGAAGGGAGAATGGCTACACCTTC. Its protein is CASSFGRENGYTF.

The chain's CDR3 is CAWSAGTDSRQYF. CDR3 DNA sequence: TGTGCCTGGAGTGCCGGGACAGACTCCCGGCAGTACTTC. This rearrangement joins TRBV30 to TRBJ2-7; 7 bases match TRBD1. V lost 1 base, J lost 9 bases, and 9 bases stayed unmatched. The CDR3 length is 13 residues. Germline values: CDR1 GTSNPN, CDR2 SVGIG (reference sequence).